Listed below are T cell receptor beta chains from one sample, sequenced in a study of blood T cell repertoires in COVID-19. The data were produced by immunoSEQ multiplex PCR, yet TCRdb's version contains in-frame clones alone and is incomplete. Of approximately 270,000 clones detected, 70% to 90% appear once; the ten largest clones hold roughly 4.3%. Sequenced input: PBMCs or T cells enriched from blood (not recorded which). These receptors were collected from a woman in her 30s with acute COVID-19. The CDR3 runs from the conserved cysteine through the conserved F or W. Fields, in order: D gene, V gene, clone size, J gene, CDR3 protein, CDR3 DNA. A D gene is named only where the DNA matches it firmly. Expanded clones are given a class, and other clones once, few, many or no size at all.

>.|TRBV4-3|.|TRBJ1-3
CASSQDRTSGNTIYF
TGCGCCAGCAGCCAAGATAGAACCTCTGGAAACACCATATATTTT
>.|TRBV9|.|TRBJ2-2
CASSVGQSGGELFF
TGTGCCAGCAGCGTAGGACAGTCCGGCGGGGAGCTGTTTTTT
>TRBD2|TRBV29-1|.|TRBJ2-7
CSVEDVGLAGKEQYF
TGCAGCGTTGAAGATGTTGGACTAGCGGGAAAGGAGCAGTACTTC
>TRBD2|TRBV6-5|once|TRBJ2-5
CASTRGLAGGETQYF
TGTGCCAGCACAAGGGGACTAGCGGGGGGAGAGACCCAGTACTTC
>.|TRBV5-1|.|TRBJ1-6
CASSFENEASPLHF
TGCGCCAGCAGCTTTGAAAACGAGGCTTCACCCCTCCACTTT
>TRBD1|TRBV6-5|.|TRBJ1-2
CASSYSPGTGGGYTF
TGTGCCAGCAGTTACTCGCCCGGGACAGGGGGTGGCTACACCTTC
>.|TRBV7-2|.|TRBJ2-1
CASSSQGSSYNEQFF
TGTGCCAGCAGCTCCCAGGGGAGCTCCTACAATGAGCAGTTCTTC
>.|TRBV24-1|few|TRBJ2-3
CATSAQTSTDTQYF
TGTGCCACCAGTGCCCAGACTAGCACAGATACGCAGTATTTT
>.|TRBV5-5|.|TRBJ2-5
CASSLAPRTEQETQYF
TGTGCCAGCAGCTTGGCCCCAAGGACAGAGCAAGAGACCCAGTACTTC
>TRBD2|TRBV10-1|few|TRBJ2-2
CASCAGGGGTGELFF
TGCGCCAGCTGTGCGGGAGGGGGAGGGACCGGGGAGCTGTTTTTT
>TRBD2|TRBV10-3|.|TRBJ2-3
CAIGGSGSSDTQYF
TGTGCCATTGGGGGCAGCGGGAGCTCAGATACGCAGTATTTT
>.|TRBV7-9|.|TRBJ2-1
CASSYQGFQGDEQFF
TGTGCCAGCAGCTACCAGGGATTTCAGGGCGATGAGCAGTTCTTC
>TRBD2|TRBV7-2|once|TRBJ2-7
CASSSRSSGISYEQYF
TGTGCCAGCAGCTCCAGATCTAGCGGGATCTCCTACGAGCAGTACTTC
>.|TRBV5-6|.|TRBJ1-3
CASSTDRAVSGNTIYF
TGTGCCAGCAGCACGGACAGAGCCGTCTCTGGAAACACCATATATTTT
>.|TRBV11-2|.|TRBJ2-1
CASSLRDSSYNEQFF
TGTGCCAGCAGCTTAAGAGACTCCTCCTACAATGAGCAGTTCTTC
>TRBD2|TRBV4-1|.|TRBJ2-1
CASSKNSAGGPYNEQFF
TGCGCCAGCAGCAAAAACTCAGCGGGAGGTCCCTACAATGAGCAGTTCTTC
>.|TRBV22-1|.|TRBJ2-2
CPGSASDQAGELFF
TGTCCTGGGAGCGCGAGTGACCAGGCCGGGGAGCTGTTTTTT
>.|TRBV5-1|.|TRBJ1-4
CASSLGSNEKLFF
TGCGCCAGCAGTCTAGGTTCTAATGAAAAACTGTTTTTT
>TRBD2|TRBV6-5|.|TRBJ2-1
CASSYELAGVGNEQFF
TGTGCCAGCAGTTACGAACTAGCGGGAGTTGGGAATGAGCAGTTCTTC
>TRBD2|TRBV11-3|.|TRBJ2-1
CASSPGLAESDNEQFF
TGTGCCAGCAGCCCAGGACTAGCCGAGTCCGACAATGAGCAGTTCTTC
>.|TRBV10-3|.|TRBJ1-1
CAIRAEGTANTEAFF
TGTGCCATCCGGGCGGAGGGAACAGCGAACACTGAAGCTTTCTTT
>.|TRBV5-6|.|TRBJ2-2
CASSSQAGELFF
TGTGCCAGCAGCTCTCAAGCGGGGGAGCTGTTTTTT